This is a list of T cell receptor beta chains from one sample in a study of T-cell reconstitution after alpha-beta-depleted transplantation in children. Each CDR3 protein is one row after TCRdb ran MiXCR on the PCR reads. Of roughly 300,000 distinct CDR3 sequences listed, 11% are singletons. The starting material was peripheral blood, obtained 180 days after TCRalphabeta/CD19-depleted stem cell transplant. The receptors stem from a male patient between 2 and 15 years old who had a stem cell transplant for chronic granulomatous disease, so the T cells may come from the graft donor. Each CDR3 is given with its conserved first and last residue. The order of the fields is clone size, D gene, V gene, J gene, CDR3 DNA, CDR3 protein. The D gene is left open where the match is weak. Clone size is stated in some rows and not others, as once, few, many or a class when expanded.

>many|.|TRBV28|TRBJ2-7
TGTGCCAGCAGTTTCCACGGAACCCTAGCGACGTACGAGCAGTACTTC
CASSFHGTLATYEQYF
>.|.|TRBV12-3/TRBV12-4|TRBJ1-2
TGTGCCAGCAGTTTACGCCGGGAGGGGGTGGGCGGCTACTCCTTC
CASSLRREGVGGYSF
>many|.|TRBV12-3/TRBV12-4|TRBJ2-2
TGTGCCAGCAGCGCACGAGGGATCGGGGAGCTGTTTTTT
CASSARGIGELFF
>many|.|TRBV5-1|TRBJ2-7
TGCGCCAGCAGCGGGCCAGATGTGGTGGAGCAGTACTTC
CASSGPDVVEQYF
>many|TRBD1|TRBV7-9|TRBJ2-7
TGTGCCAGCAGCTTCTGGGACAGGCCCGCCGAGCAGTACTTC
CASSFWDRPAEQYF
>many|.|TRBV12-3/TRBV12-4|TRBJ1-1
TGTGCCAGCAGTTTTGCGGCTGAAGCTTTCTTT
CASSFAAEAFF
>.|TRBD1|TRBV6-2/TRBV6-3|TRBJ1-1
TGTGCCAGCAGTTACACCCGGACAGGGGGGGCTGAAGCTTTCTTT
CASSYTRTGGAEAFF
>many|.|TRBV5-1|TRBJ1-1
TGCGCCAGCAGCCTCCTTAGCCAGGGGCACACTGAAGCTTTCTTT
CASSLLSQGHTEAFF
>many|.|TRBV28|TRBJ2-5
TGTGCCAGCAGTTTAGACATCGCTTCGGTCCAAGAGACCCAGTACTTC
CASSLDIASVQETQYF
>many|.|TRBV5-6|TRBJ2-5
TGTGCCAGCAGCTTGAGGGCAGGGGCACAAGAGACCCAGTACTTC
CASSLRAGAQETQYF
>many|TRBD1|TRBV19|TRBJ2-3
TGTGCCAGTAGTATCACAGGGGGTAGAACGCAGTATTTT
CASSITGGRTQYF
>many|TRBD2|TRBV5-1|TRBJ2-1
TGCGCCAGCAGCTTGGTAGCGGGGGGACTAAATGAGCAGTTCTTC
CASSLVAGGLNEQFF
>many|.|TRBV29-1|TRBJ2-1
TGCAGCGTTGTACCCGGGGTGAATGAGCAGTTCTTC
CSVVPGVNEQFF
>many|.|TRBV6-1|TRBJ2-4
TGTGCCAGCAGTGTTTGGGCGGAAAACATTCAGTACTTC
CASSVWAENIQYF
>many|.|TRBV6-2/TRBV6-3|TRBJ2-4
TGTGCCAGCAGTTCCCAGGGAGTGCACAAAAACATTCAGTACTTC
CASSSQGVHKNIQYF
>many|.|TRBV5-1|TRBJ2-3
TGCGCCAGCAGCCCCGCGTCTAGGACTACTAGCACAGATACGCAGTATTTT
CASSPASRTTSTDTQYF
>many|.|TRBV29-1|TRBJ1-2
TGCAGCGTTGAGGGTACTAACTATGGCTACACCTTC
CSVEGTNYGYTF
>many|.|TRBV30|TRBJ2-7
TGTGCCTGGTCAGCAGCAGGGGTGGTAGAGCAGTACTTC
CAWSAAGVVEQYF
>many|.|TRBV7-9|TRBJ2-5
TGTGCCAGCAGCTTAGCCTCCGGGGTGGAGACCCAGTACTTC
CASSLASGVETQYF
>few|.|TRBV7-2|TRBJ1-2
TGTGCCAGCAGCTTAGGATCCGGCCGGCGCCATGGCTACACCTTC
CASSLGSGRRHGYTF
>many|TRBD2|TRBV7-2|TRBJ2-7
TGTGCCAGCAGCCCTAGCGGGACTACCGGCTACGAGCAGTACTTC
CASSPSGTTGYEQYF
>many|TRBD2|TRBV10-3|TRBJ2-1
TGTGCCATCAGTGAGTCGAGAACCCTAGCGGGACCCAATGAGCAGTTCTTC
CAISESRTLAGPNEQFF
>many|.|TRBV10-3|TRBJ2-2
TGTGCCATCAGGGCTAGGGACACCGGGGAGCTGTTTTTT
CAIRARDTGELFF
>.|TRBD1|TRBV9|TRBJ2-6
TGTGCCAGCAGCTTCCAGGGGGCATACTCTGGGGCCAACGTCCTGACTTTC
CASSFQGAYSGANVLTF
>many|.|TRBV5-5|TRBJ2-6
TGTGCCAGCAGCTTGATGCAGGGGTTGACTGGGGCCAACGTCCTGACTTTC
CASSLMQGLTGANVLTF
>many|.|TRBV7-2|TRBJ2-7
TGTGCCAGCAGCTTATTCGGCGGATCCTACGAGCAGTACTTC
CASSLFGGSYEQYF
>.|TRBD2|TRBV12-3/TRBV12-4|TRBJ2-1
TGTGCCAGCTCCTTTACGGGGGGGGAGCAGTTCTTC
CASSFTGGEQFF
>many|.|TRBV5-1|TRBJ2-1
TGCGCCAGCAGCTTGGAGGCCCCGCAAAATGAGCAGTTCTTC
CASSLEAPQNEQFF
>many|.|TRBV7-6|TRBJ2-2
TGTGCCAGCACCCCCGAACCGAACACCGGGGAGCTGTTTTTT
CASTPEPNTGELFF
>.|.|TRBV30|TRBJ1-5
TGTGCCTGGAGTGTGTCGGGAGTTCTCGGGCCCCAGCATTTT
CAWSVSGVLGPQHF
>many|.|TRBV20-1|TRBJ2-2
TGCAGTGCTAGAGGAATTGCGAGGGCCTCCGGGGAGCTGTTTTTT
CSARGIARASGELFF
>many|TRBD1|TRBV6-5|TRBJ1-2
TGTGCCAGCAGTAACAGGGGAGGAGGCTACACCTTC
CASSNRGGGYTF
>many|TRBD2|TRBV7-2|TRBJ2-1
TGTGCCAGCAGCTTATGGGGGACTAGCGGGTTTTACAATGAGCAGTTCTTC
CASSLWGTSGFYNEQFF
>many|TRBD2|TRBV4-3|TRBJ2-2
TGCGCCAGCAGCCAAGTGGCGGGGGGGCGAAACGGGGAGCTGTTTTTT
CASSQVAGGRNGELFF
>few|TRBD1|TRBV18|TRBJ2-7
TGTGCCAGCTCAGTGGCAGGGGGCGGCGAGCAGTACTTC
CASSVAGGGEQYF
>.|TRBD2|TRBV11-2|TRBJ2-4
TGTGCCAGCAGCTTCCATAGACCTAGCGGGGGGGCCGCCAAAAACATTCAGTACTTC
CASSFHRPSGGAAKNIQYF
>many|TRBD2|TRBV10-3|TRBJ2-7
TGTGCCATCAGTGACGGCGTTAGCGGGGGAGGATTTGAGCAGTACTTC
CAISDGVSGGGFEQYF
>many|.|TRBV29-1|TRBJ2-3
TGCAGCGTTGATCGGGCAGATACGCAGTATTTT
CSVDRADTQYF
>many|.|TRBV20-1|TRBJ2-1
TGCAGTGCTAGAAGCTCGGGACACTCAATCTACAATGAGCAGTTCTTC
CSARSSGHSIYNEQFF
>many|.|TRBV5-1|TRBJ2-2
TGCGCCAGCAGCTCCACAGGGTACACCGGGGAGCTGTTTTTT
CASSSTGYTGELFF
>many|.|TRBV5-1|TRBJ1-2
TGCGCCAGCAGCTTGGCCTGGCAGGAGGATGGCTACACCTTC
CASSLAWQEDGYTF
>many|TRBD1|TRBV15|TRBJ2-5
TGTGCCACCAGCAGGAAACCGGGACAGATTCAAGAGACCCAGTACTTC
CATSRKPGQIQETQYF
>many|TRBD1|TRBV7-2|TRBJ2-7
TGTGCCAGCCGGGACAGGATGAGCTCCTACGAGCAGTACTTC
CASRDRMSSYEQYF
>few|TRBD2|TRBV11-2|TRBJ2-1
TGTGCCAGCAGCTTAGATCTGGCTATGTTGGAGCGGGAGGGCGGGCAGTTCTTC
CASSLDLAMLEREGGQFF
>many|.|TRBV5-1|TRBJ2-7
TGCGCCAGCAGCTCATACTTACAGGGATCCTACGAGCAGTACTTC
CASSSYLQGSYEQYF
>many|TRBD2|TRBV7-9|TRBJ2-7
TGTGCCAGCAGCTTAAATAAGCGGGAAGGCGAGCAGTACTTC
CASSLNKREGEQYF
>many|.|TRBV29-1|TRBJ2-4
TGCAGCGTTGTCCAGGGGCTAGCCAAAAACATTCAGTACTTC
CSVVQGLAKNIQYF
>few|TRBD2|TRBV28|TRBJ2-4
TGTGCCAGCACTCATCTCGCGGGAGGGCCATACATTCAGTACTTC
CASTHLAGGPYIQYF
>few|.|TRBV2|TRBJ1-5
TGTGCCAGCAGTGGACCATACGAAAATCAGCCCCAGCATTTT
CASSGPYENQPQHF
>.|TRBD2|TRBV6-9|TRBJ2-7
TGTGCCAGCAGTATAGGAATGGGACTAGCCTACGAGCAGTACTTC
CASSIGMGLAYEQYF
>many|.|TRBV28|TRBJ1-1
TGTGCCAGCAGTTTACCCTTCGGACGGAACACTGAAGCTTTCTTT
CASSLPFGRNTEAFF
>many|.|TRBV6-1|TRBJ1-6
TGTGCCAGCAGTGAAGTATTTTCACCCCTCCACTTT
CASSEVFSPLHF
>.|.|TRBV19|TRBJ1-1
TGTGCCAGCCGGGTCTCCTTGAACACTGAAGCTTTCTTT
CASRVSLNTEAFF